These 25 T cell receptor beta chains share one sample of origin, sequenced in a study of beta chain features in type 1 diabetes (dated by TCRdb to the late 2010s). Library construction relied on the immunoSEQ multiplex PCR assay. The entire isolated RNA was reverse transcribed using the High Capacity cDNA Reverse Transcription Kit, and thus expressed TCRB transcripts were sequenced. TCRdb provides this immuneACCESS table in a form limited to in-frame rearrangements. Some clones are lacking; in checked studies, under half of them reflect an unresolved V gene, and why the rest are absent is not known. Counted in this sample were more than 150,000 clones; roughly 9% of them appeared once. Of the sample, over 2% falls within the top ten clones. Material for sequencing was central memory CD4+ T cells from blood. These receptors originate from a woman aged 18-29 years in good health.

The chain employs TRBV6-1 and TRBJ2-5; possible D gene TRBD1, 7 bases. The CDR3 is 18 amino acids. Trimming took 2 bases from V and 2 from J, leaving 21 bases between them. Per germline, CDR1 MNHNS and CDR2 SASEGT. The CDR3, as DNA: TGTGCCAGCAGTGAATTTCGCGACAGGGTAGGAGGGCAAGAGACCCAGTACTTC. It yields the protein CASSEFRDRVGGQETQYF.

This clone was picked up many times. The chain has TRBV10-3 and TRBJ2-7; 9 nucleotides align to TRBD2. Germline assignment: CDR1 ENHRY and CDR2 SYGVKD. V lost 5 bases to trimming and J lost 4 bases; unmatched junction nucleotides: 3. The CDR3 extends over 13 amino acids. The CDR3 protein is CAISQREAYEQYF. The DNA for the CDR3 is TGTGCCATCAGTCAGCGGGAGGCTTACGAGCAGTACTTC.

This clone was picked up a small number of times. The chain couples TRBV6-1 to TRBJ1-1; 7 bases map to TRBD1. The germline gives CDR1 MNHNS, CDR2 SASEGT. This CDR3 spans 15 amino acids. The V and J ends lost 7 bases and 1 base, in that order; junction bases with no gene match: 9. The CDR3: CASTARKGANTEAFF. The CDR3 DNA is TGTGCCAGCACCGCCAGGAAGGGGGCGAACACTGAAGCTTTCTTT.

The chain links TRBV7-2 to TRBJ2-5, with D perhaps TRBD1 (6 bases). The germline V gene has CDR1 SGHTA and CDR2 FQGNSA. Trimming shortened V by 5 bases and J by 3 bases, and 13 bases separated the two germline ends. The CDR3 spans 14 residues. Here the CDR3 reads CASSPTRTEETQYF. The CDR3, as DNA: TGTGCCAGCAGCCCTACGAGGACAGAAGAGACCCAGTACTTC. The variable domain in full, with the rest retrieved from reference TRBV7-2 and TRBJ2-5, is GAGVSQSPSNKVTEKGKDVELRCDPISGHTALYWYRQSLGQGLEFLIYFQGNSAPDKSGLPSDRFSAERTGGSVSTLTIQRTQQEDSAVYLCASSPTRTEETQYFGPGTRLLVL.

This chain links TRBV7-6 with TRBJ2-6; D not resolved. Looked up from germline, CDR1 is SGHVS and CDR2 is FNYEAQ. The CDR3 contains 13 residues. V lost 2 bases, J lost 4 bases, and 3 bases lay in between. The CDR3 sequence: CASSLPGANVLTF. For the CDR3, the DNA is TGTGCCAGCAGCTTACCAGGGGCCAACGTCCTGACTTTC.

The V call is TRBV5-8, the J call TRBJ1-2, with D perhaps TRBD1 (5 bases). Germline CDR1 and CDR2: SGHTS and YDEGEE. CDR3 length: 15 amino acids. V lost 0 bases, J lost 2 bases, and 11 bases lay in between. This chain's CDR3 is CASSLDERQNYGYTF. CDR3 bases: TGTGCCAGCAGCTTGGATGAAAGACAGAACTATGGCTACACCTTC.

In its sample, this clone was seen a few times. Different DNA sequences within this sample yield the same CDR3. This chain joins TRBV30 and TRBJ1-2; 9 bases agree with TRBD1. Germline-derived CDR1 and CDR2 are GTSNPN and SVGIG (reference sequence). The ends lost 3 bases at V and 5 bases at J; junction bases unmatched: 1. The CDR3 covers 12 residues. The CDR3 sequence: CAWSGTGYGYTF. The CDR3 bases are TGTGCCTGGAGCGGGACAGGGTATGGCTACACCTTC.

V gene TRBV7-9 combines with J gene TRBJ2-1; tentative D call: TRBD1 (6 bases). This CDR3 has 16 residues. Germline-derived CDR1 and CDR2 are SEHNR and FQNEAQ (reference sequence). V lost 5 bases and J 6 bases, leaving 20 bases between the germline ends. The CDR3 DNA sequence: TGTGCCAGCAGCCAATACCGTTTTGGGGGCCGCAATGAGCAGTTCTTC. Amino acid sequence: CASSQYRFGGRNEQFF.

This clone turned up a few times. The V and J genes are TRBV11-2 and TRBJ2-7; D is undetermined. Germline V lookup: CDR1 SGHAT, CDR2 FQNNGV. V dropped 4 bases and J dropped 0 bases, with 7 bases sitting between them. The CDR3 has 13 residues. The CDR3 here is CASSSTSSYEQYF. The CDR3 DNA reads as TGTGCCAGCAGCTCAACGAGCTCCTACGAGCAGTACTTC.

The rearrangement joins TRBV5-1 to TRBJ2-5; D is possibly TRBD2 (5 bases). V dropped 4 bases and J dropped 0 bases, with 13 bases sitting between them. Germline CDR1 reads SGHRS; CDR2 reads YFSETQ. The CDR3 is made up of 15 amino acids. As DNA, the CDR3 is TGCGCCAGCAGCCTCCGGGAAGCGTACCAAGAGACCCAGTACTTC. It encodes CASSLREAYQETQYF. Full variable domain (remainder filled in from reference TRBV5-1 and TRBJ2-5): KAGVTQTPRYLIKTRGQQVTLSCSPISGHRSVSWYQQTPGQGLQFLFEYFSETQRNKGNFPGRFSGRQFSNSRSEMNVSTLELGDSALYLCASSLREAYQETQYFGPGTRLLVL.

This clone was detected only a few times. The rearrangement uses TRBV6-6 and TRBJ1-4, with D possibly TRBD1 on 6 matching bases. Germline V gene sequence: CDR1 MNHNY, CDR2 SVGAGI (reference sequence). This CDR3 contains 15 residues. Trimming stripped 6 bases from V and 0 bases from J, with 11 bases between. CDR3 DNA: TGTGCCAGCAGATCAGGGGATGCAACTAATGAAAAACTGTTTTTT. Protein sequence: CASRSGDATNEKLFF.

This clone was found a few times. Here the CDR3 reads CASSPDRGGGYTF. As DNA, the CDR3 is TGTGCCAGCAGCCCGGACAGGGGCGGAGGCTACACCTTC. The V call is TRBV7-2, the J call TRBJ1-2; the match to TRBD1 covers 9 bases. Per germline, CDR1 SGHTA and CDR2 FQGNSA. CDR3 length equals 13 residues. After removal of 5 bases from V and 8 bases from J, the junction contained 6 bases not matched to a gene.

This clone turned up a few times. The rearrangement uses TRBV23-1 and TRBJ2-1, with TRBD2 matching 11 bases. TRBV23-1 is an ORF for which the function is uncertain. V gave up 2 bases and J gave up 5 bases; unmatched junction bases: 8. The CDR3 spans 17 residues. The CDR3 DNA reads TGCGCCAGCAGTCAAGGATTAGCGGGAGGGCCCGACAATGAGCAGTTCTTC. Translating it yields CASSQGLAGGPDNEQFF.

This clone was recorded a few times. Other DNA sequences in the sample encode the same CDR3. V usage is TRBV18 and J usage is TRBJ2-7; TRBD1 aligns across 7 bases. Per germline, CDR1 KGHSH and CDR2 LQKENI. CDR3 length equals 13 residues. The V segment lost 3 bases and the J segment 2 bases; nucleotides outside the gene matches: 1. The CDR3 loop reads CASSPTGTYEQYF. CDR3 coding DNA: TGTGCCAGCTCACCGACAGGGACCTACGAGCAGTACTTC.

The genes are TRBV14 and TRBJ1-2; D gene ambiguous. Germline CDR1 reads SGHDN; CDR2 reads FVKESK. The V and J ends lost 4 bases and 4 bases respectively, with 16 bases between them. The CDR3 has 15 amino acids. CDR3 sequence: CASSPRNRGGYGYTF. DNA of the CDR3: TGTGCCAGCAGCCCACGCAATCGGGGTGGCTATGGCTACACCTTC.

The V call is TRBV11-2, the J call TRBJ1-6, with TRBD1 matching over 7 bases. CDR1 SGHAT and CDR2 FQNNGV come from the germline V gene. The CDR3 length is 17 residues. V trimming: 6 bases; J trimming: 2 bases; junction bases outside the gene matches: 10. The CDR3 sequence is CASSRQQGYTYNSPLHF. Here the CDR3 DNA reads TGTGCCAGCAGTCGTCAACAGGGGTACACCTATAATTCACCCCTCCACTTT.

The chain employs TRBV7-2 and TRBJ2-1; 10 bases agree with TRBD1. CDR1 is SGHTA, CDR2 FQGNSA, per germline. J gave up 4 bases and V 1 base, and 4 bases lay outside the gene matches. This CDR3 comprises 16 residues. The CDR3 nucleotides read TGTGCCAGCAGCTTAGGAAGGGACAGGGGTTACAATGAGCAGTTCTTC. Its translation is CASSLGRDRGYNEQFF.

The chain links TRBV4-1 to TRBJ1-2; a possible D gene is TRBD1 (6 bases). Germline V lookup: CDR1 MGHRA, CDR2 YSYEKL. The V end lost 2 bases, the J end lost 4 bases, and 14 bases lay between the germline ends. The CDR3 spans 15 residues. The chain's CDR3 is CASSQLSGAGYGYTF. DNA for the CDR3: TGCGCCAGCAGCCAACTTTCAGGGGCTGGCTATGGCTACACCTTC.

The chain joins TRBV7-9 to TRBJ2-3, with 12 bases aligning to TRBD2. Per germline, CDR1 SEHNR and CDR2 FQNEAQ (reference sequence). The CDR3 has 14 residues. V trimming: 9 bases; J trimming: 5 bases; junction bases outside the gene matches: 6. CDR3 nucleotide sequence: TGTGCCAGTCCTAGCGGGAGGGACCAAGATACGCAGTATTTT. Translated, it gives CASPSGRDQDTQYF.

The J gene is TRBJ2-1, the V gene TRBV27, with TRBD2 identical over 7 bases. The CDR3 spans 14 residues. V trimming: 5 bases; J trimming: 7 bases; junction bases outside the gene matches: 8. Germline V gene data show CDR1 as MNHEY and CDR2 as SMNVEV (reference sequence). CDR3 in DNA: TGTGCCAGCAGTCCAAGCGGGGCTTGGAATGAGCAGTTCTTC. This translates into CASSPSGAWNEQFF.

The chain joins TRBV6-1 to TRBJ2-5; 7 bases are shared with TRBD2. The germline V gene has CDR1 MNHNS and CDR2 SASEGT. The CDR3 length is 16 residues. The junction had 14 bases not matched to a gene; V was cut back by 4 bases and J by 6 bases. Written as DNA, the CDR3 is TGTGCCAGCAGTGGGGACTGGCGGGAGTTCTCAAAGACCCAGTACTTC. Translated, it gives CASSGDWREFSKTQYF.

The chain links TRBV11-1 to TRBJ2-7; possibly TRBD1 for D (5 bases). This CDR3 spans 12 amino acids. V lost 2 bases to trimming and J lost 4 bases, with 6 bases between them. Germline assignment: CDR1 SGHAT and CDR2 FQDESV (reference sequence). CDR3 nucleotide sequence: TGTGCCAGCAGCTTACAGGGATACGAGCAGTACTTC. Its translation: CASSLQGYEQYF. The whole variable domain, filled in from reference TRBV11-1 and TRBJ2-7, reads EAEVAQSPRYKITEKSQAVAFWCDPISGHATLYWYRQILGQGPELLVQFQDESVVDDSQLPKDRFSAERLKGVDSTLKIQPAELGDSAMYLCASSLQGYEQYFGPGTRLTVT.

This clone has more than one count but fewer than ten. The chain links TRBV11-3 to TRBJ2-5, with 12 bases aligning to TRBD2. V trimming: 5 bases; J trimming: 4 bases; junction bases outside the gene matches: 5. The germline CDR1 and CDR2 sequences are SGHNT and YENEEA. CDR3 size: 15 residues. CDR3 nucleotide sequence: TGTGCCAGCAGCCGGGGGGGACTAGCGGGAGAGACCCAGTACTTC. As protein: CASSRGGLAGETQYF.

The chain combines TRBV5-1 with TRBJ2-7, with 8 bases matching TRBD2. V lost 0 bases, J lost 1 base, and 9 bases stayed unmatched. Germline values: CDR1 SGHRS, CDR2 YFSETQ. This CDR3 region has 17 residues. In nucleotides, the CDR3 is TGCGCCAGCAGCTTGGTTGCTAGCGGGCAACCTTCCTACGAGCAGTACTTC. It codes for CASSLVASGQPSYEQYF. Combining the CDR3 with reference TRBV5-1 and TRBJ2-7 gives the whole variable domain KAGVTQTPRYLIKTRGQQVTLSCSPISGHRSVSWYQQTPGQGLQFLFEYFSETQRNKGNFPGRFSGRQFSNSRSEMNVSTLELGDSALYLCASSLVASGQPSYEQYFGPGTRLTVT.

The chain's CDR3 is CASSPADSNEKLFF. CDR3 in DNA: TGCGCCAGCAGCCCGGCGGACTCAAATGAAAAACTGTTTTTT. The chain couples TRBV5-1 to TRBJ1-4; D uncertain. Germline V gene lookup returns CDR1 SGHRS and CDR2 YFSETQ. This CDR3 contains 14 residues. V was pared by 4 bases and J by 5 bases, with 12 bases between.